The rows below give T cell receptor beta chains drawn from one sample of a study of cytomegalovirus exposure and HLA in healthy donors. Libraries were prepared by immunoSEQ multiplex PCR; TCRdb keeps only in-frame clonotypes and omits some of them. Here the sample spans about 82,000 clones, 75% to 85% being singletons. Input material: PBMCs. The receptors were sampled from a man aged 70 or older in good health and CMV-seropositive. Each CDR3 is given with its conserved first and last residue.

v_gene: TRBV2
len: 19
CDR3aa: CASSEVGGLAGDLYNEQFF

v_gene: TRBV2
len: 15
CDR3aa: CASKTSGTNTGELFF

v_gene: TRBV28
len: 20
CDR3aa: CASSLPGGTPFNYRQETQYF

v_gene: TRBV15
len: 15
CDR3aa: CATSPRVGLYNEQFF

v_gene: TRBV19
len: 14
CDR3aa: CASSRQLNTDTQYF

v_gene: TRBV10-1
len: 16
CDR3aa: CASSPGQGPMNTEAFF

v_gene: TRBV6-5
len: 15
CDR3aa: CASSRGPGQGYEQYF

v_gene: TRBV4-2
len: 17
CDR3aa: CASSPERTSGNQETQYF

v_gene: TRBV7-2
len: 18
CDR3aa: CASRLRTSGIKGRNEQFF

v_gene: TRBV2
len: 13
CDR3aa: CASSSTGTYEQYF

v_gene: TRBV7-2
len: 15
CDR3aa: CASSLEGARYNEQFF

v_gene: TRBV21-1
len: 21
CDR3aa: CASSIGTSGGAASKNTGELFF

v_gene: TRBV7-2
len: 16
CDR3aa: CASSRTSGGRTDTQYF

v_gene: TRBV2
len: 13
CDR3aa: CASTPDGQGKQFF

v_gene: TRBV4-1
len: 16
CDR3aa: CASSQDRRAGGETQYF

v_gene: TRBV19
len: 14
CDR3aa: CASSIARSSYEQYF

v_gene: TRBV7-8
len: 14
CDR3aa: CASSYNRVTGELFF

v_gene: TRBV30
len: 16
CDR3aa: CAWSGTSGRDYNEQFF

v_gene: TRBV6-5
len: 16
CDR3aa: CASSYSTGQGNNEQFF

v_gene: TRBV11-2
len: 13
CDR3aa: CASSPWGVETQYF

v_gene: TRBV29-1
len: 16
CDR3aa: CSVETLAASSYNEQFF

v_gene: TRBV28
len: 18
CDR3aa: CASIPQGTLGRRSYEQYF

v_gene: TRBV6-5
len: 16
CDR3aa: CASSYSATSGKNIQYF

v_gene: TRBV11-2
len: 17
CDR3aa: CASSLDNGQVYNSPLHF

v_gene: TRBV4-3
len: 15
CDR3aa: CASSQDPLGGETQYF

v_gene: TRBV10-3
len: 14
CDR3aa: CAISGRGRGDTQYF

v_gene: TRBV14
len: 12
CDR3aa: CASSQDRAGYTF

v_gene: TRBV6-1
len: 14
CDR3aa: CASRKGTSTYEQYF

v_gene: TRBV5-4
len: 15
CDR3aa: CASSPRDRGWETQYF

v_gene: TRBV18
len: 14
CDR3aa: CASSPTRSTDTQYF

v_gene: TRBV6-1
len: 14
CDR3aa: CASSGGQGIYGYTF

v_gene: TRBV6-6
len: 14
CDR3aa: CASTVAGGQETQYF

v_gene: TRBV2
len: 15
CDR3aa: CASRETSGTHNEQFF

v_gene: TRBV28
len: 14
CDR3aa: CASRGTGRTYEQYF

v_gene: TRBV29-1
len: 14
CDR3aa: CSAATPTNTGELFF

v_gene: TRBV7-3
len: 15
CDR3aa: CASSRTVSNTGELFF

v_gene: TRBV19
len: 14
CDR3aa: CASSLGQFNQPQHF

v_gene: TRBV7-9
len: 15
CDR3aa: CASSLGQVNTGELFF

v_gene: TRBV29-1
len: 13
CDR3aa: CSVAGSLGETQYF

v_gene: TRBV10-3
len: 15
CDR3aa: CAISETGTGQETQYF

v_gene: TRBV11-2
len: 15
CDR3aa: CASSLGLAGTGELFF

v_gene: TRBV18
len: 14
CDR3aa: CASSPSWAQETQYF

v_gene: TRBV4-3
len: 15
CDR3aa: CASSQETASVYGYTF

v_gene: TRBV6-5
len: 15
CDR3aa: CASSYSTGLETEAFF

v_gene: TRBV29-1
len: 15
CDR3aa: CSVATIGTRTGELFF

v_gene: TRBV7-3
len: 14
CDR3aa: CASSNSGGNSPLHF

v_gene: TRBV28
len: 15
CDR3aa: CASSLSRGVNTEAFF

v_gene: TRBV30
len: 16
CDR3aa: CAWRPGTGLMNTEAFF

v_gene: TRBV7-3
len: 12
CDR3aa: CASSEPTGGQYF

v_gene: TRBV5-1
len: 14
CDR3aa: CASSQQGEGTEAFF

v_gene: TRBV11-2
len: 15
CDR3aa: CASSRGWEVGNTIYF

v_gene: TRBV30
len: 16
CDR3aa: CAWYRQGTISENTIYF

v_gene: TRBV4-1
len: 15
CDR3aa: CATTLVAGLDNEQFF

v_gene: TRBV18
len: 15
CDR3aa: CASSLASSSYNEQFF

v_gene: TRBV6-5
len: 14
CDR3aa: CASRTSSYNSPLHF

v_gene: TRBV10-1
len: 16
CDR3aa: CASSELAGKTYNEQFF

v_gene: TRBV7-8
len: 15
CDR3aa: CASSPRGGGSQPQHF

v_gene: TRBV19
len: 13
CDR3aa: CASTSGRGNEQYF

v_gene: TRBV5-4
len: 17
CDR3aa: CASSRGGRQGSYNEQFF

v_gene: TRBV5-6
len: 15
CDR3aa: CASSTLAGGYNEQFF